The 5 T cell receptor beta chains below all came from one sample that was sequenced in a study of T-cell memory formation after mild COVID-19. One entry per CDR3 protein, called by TCRdb with MiXCR from the 5' RACE reads. The sample has approximately 230,000 distinct CDR3 sequences, around 17% seen once. The material sequenced was PBMCs or a T cell subset sorted from them (not recorded which). The receptors stem from a man between 18 and 35 years old who had mild COVID-19 (a few samples of this study predate the infection). Cell type and time point are not known.

Points on this clonotype: One end of the junction is discordant with germline, which a read error may explain. This chain joins TRBV18 and TRBJ2-5; a possible D gene is TRBD2 (6 bases). CDR1 KGHSH and CDR2 LQKENI come from the germline V gene. The CDR3 spans 17 residues. In nucleotides, the CDR3 is TGTGCCAGCTCCCCACGTAATGGGCGGGGCCATCAAGAGACCCAGTACTTC. This encodes CASSPRNGRGHQETQYF.

The genes are TRBV20-1 and TRBJ2-3; D perhaps matches TRBD1 (5 bases). Deletions cut 1 base from V and 6 bases from J, with 11 bases between. The germline V gene encodes CDR1 DFQATT and CDR2 SNEGSKA (reference sequence). The CDR3 is made up of 13 amino acids. CDR3 bases: TGCAGTGCTAGAGGACAGTCAGGGGATACGCAGTATTTT. Amino acids: CSARGQSGDTQYF.

This rearrangement joins TRBV5-1 to TRBJ2-4, with 8 nucleotides matching TRBD1. This CDR3 comprises 15 residues. V dropped 5 bases and J dropped 9; count of bases not matched to a gene: 13. Germline V lookup: CDR1 SGHRS, CDR2 YFSETQ. CDR3 residues: CASSLQQGVDSIQYF. CDR3 sequence (DNA): TGCGCCAGCAGTTTACAACAGGGGGTGGACAGCATTCAGTACTTC. Full variable domain (outside the CDR3, taken from reference TRBV5-1 and TRBJ2-4): KAGVTQTPRYLIKTRGQQVTLSCSPISGHRSVSWYQQTPGQGLQFLFEYFSETQRNKGNFPGRFSGRQFSNSRSEMNVSTLELGDSALYLCASSLQQGVDSIQYFGAGTRLSVL.

This clonotype was detected a few times. The chain links TRBV6-5 to TRBJ2-1, with 8 bases aligning to TRBD2. The germline gives CDR1 MNHEY, CDR2 SVGAGI. The CDR3 is 14 amino acids. V lost 5 bases, J lost 7 bases, and 7 bases stayed unmatched. The CDR3: CASSRPGGVNEQFF. CDR3 sequence (DNA): TGTGCCAGCAGTCGGCCGGGGGGGGTGAATGAGCAGTTCTTC.

This clonotype was observed a few times. In nucleotides, the CDR3 is TGTGCCAGCAGCCCCACGGAACTCTATGGCTACACCTTC. Translation: CASSPTELYGYTF. The chain is built from TRBV7-9 and TRBJ1-2; D is undetermined. CDR1 SEHNR and CDR2 FQNEAQ come from the germline V gene (reference sequence). Trimming removed 5 bases at V and 4 bases at J, with 11 bases between. CDR3 length equals 13 residues.